The clone carrying this T cell receptor (beta chain) ranks as medium-sized. The entire patient cohort was treatment-naive prior to thyroid surgery. The authors' processing: CDR3 was compared across clinicopathological groups, and the resulting differences were used to build a distant-metastasis classifier for papillary thyroid cancer. TCRdb re-processed the PCR reads through MiXCR. It is TCRdb's table, rather than the study itself, that gives the V and J calls and clone size. This sample has approximately 20,000 clones, with approximately 30% found just once. Trimming shortened V by 5 bases and J by 1 base, and 8 bases separated the two germline ends. This CDR3 spans 13 amino acids. The sample belongs to a study of metastatic and nonmetastatic thyroid tumors. Study as a whole: Malignant thyroid and benign thyroid patients provided blood and tumor or nodule tissue whose repertoires were compared.

This sequence was found in a female donor with papillary thyroid cancer or a benign thyroid nodule (not recorded which). Some clones in this sample may be carry-over from other donors' samples. The sample was adjacent normal tissue. V and J are TRBV12-3 or TRBV12-4 and TRBJ1-1; D is undetermined. The chain's CDR3 is CASSTDTNTEAFF. The CDR3 DNA reads as TGTGCCAGCAGTACCGACACGAACACTGAAGCTTTCTTT.